A selection of T cell receptor beta chains follows, all from one sample in a study of T cell changes during pregnancy in multiple sclerosis. Only in-frame clones appear in the TCRdb table, and some are missing; sequencing was by immunoSEQ multiplex PCR. This table has about 100,000 clones, approximately 90% appearing once. This specimen was peripheral blood, taken in the third trimester of pregnancy. These receptors all come from a female donor in good health, enrolled as a control in a pregnancy study. Each CDR3 is given with its conserved first and last residue. A D gene is named only where the DNA matches it firmly. The listing skips clone size in some rows; elsewhere it reads once, few, many or a size class.

length: 15; D: .; J: TRBJ1-2; V: TRBV9; size: .; CDR3: CASSVDRSLLYGYTF; DNA: TGTGCCAGCAGCGTAGACCGATCCTTACTCTATGGCTACACCTTC
length: 16; D: TRBD2; J: TRBJ2-1; V: TRBV10-3; size: .; CDR3: CAISESLAGFDNEQFF; DNA: TGTGCCATCAGTGAGTCCCTAGCGGGGTTCGACAATGAGCAGTTCTTC
length: 13; D: .; J: TRBJ1-1; V: TRBV9; size: .; CDR3: CASSDFEGGEAFF; DNA: TGTGCCAGCAGCGATTTTGAAGGGGGTGAAGCTTTCTTT
length: 14; D: TRBD1; J: TRBJ1-1; V: TRBV7-3; size: .; CDR3: CASSSGQANTEAFF; DNA: TGTGCCAGCAGTTCTGGACAGGCGAACACTGAAGCTTTCTTT
length: 11; D: .; J: TRBJ1-2; V: TRBV30; size: .; CDR3: CAWSNQGGYTF; DNA: TGTGCCTGGAGCAACCAGGGGGGCTACACCTTC
length: 13; D: .; J: TRBJ1-6; V: TRBV7-3; size: .; CDR3: CASSFLPNSPLHF; DNA: TGTGCCAGCAGCTTCCTCCCCAATTCACCCCTCCACTTT
length: 16; D: TRBD2; J: TRBJ2-3; V: TRBV5-4; size: .; CDR3: CASSSASGGALDTQYF; DNA: TGTGCCAGCAGCTCGGCTAGCGGGGGGGCCTTAGATACGCAGTATTTT
length: 14; D: TRBD1; J: TRBJ1-1; V: TRBV27; size: once; CDR3: CASSYQGGNTEAFF; DNA: TGTGCCAGCAGTTACCAGGGGGGGAACACTGAAGCTTTCTTT
length: 18; D: .; J: TRBJ2-2; V: TRBV5-6; size: .; CDR3: CASSSPLFGRENTGELFF; DNA: TGTGCCAGCAGCTCCCCACTCTTCGGCAGGGAGAACACCGGGGAGCTGTTTTTT
length: 14; D: TRBD2; J: TRBJ2-1; V: TRBV6-4; size: .; CDR3: CASSGLAGGNEQFF; DNA: TGTGCCAGCAGTGGACTAGCGGGGGGCAATGAGCAGTTCTTC
length: 17; D: TRBD2; J: TRBJ2-2; V: TRBV7-3; size: once; CDR3: CASSPGGGLAFAGELFF; DNA: TGTGCCAGCAGCCCAGGCGGGGGACTAGCATTCGCCGGGGAGCTGTTTTTT
length: 13; D: .; J: TRBJ1-2; V: TRBV6-5; size: .; CDR3: CASSYRQPRVYTF; DNA: TGTGCCAGCAGTTACAGGCAGCCACGGGTCTACACCTTC
length: 13; D: .; J: TRBJ1-6; V: TRBV25-1; size: .; CDR3: CASSTQGHSPLHF; DNA: TGTGCCAGCAGTACACAGGGACATTCACCCCTCCACTTT
length: 14; D: TRBD1; J: TRBJ2-7; V: TRBV19; size: few; CDR3: CASSLSDRVGEQYF; DNA: TGTGCCAGTAGTCTGTCGGACAGGGTGGGCGAGCAGTACTTC
length: 15; D: .; J: TRBJ1-2; V: TRBV4-1; size: .; CDR3: CASSHNQGRVGGYTF; DNA: TGCGCCAGCAGCCATAATCAGGGGAGAGTCGGTGGCTACACCTTC
length: 12; D: TRBD1; J: TRBJ2-5; V: TRBV2; size: .; CDR3: CASGTGKETQYF; DNA: TGTGCCAGCGGGACAGGGAAGGAGACCCAGTACTTC
length: 18; D: .; J: TRBJ2-7; V: TRBV7-9; size: .; CDR3: CASINTYRQGPSSYEQYF; DNA: TGTGCCAGCATCAATACCTATCGCCAGGGCCCGAGCTCCTACGAGCAGTACTTC
length: 12; D: TRBD1; J: TRBJ1-1; V: TRBV27; size: .; CDR3: CASSSTGGWAFF; DNA: TGTGCCAGCAGTTCGACAGGGGGATGGGCTTTCTTT
length: 15; D: .; J: TRBJ1-2; V: TRBV2; size: .; CDR3: CASSQTPDSHYGYTF; DNA: TGTGCCAGCAGTCAAACCCCCGACAGTCATTATGGCTACACCTTC
length: 14; D: .; J: TRBJ2-1; V: TRBV5-1; size: .; CDR3: CASSLPGFYNEQFF; DNA: TGCGCCAGCAGCTTGCCAGGTTTCTACAATGAGCAGTTCTTC
length: 14; D: .; J: TRBJ1-5; V: TRBV19; size: .; CDR3: CASTLGQIDQPQHF; DNA: TGTGCCAGTACCTTAGGACAGATCGATCAGCCCCAGCATTTT
length: 15; D: TRBD1; J: TRBJ1-2; V: TRBV16; size: .; CDR3: CASSQSGTANYGYTF; DNA: TGTGCCAGCAGCCAATCCGGGACAGCCAACTATGGCTACACCTTC
length: 15; D: .; J: TRBJ1-2; V: TRBV11-3; size: .; CDR3: CASSQGRGGVYGYTF; DNA: TGTGCCAGCAGCCAAGGGCGGGGGGGCGTCTATGGCTACACCTTC
length: 14; D: TRBD1; J: TRBJ2-7; V: TRBV14; size: .; CDR3: CASSQTGLMDEQYF; DNA: TGTGCCAGCAGCCAGACAGGGCTTATGGACGAGCAGTACTTC
length: 15; D: .; J: TRBJ1-2; V: TRBV4-1; size: .; CDR3: CASSPLGGRRNGYTF; DNA: TGCGCCAGCAGCCCCCTGGGGGGAAGGAGGAATGGCTACACCTTC
length: 10; D: .; J: TRBJ1-1; V: TRBV29-1; size: .; CDR3: CSVLTGEAFF; DNA: TGCAGCGTATTGACAGGCGAAGCTTTCTTT
length: 14; D: TRBD2; J: TRBJ2-1; V: TRBV7-3; size: .; CDR3: CASSRLGGDNEQFF; DNA: TGTGCCAGCAGCCGACTCGGGGGGGACAATGAGCAGTTCTTC
length: 16; D: TRBD2; J: TRBJ2-7; V: TRBV2; size: .; CDR3: CASSEAGGTSGEVQYF; DNA: TGTGCCAGCAGTGAAGCGGGGGGGACTAGCGGGGAAGTGCAGTACTTC
length: 14; D: .; J: TRBJ2-7; V: TRBV5-5; size: .; CDR3: CASSFRDTNYEQYF; DNA: TGTGCCAGCAGTTTTCGGGACACGAACTACGAGCAGTACTTC
length: 14; D: TRBD1; J: TRBJ1-2; V: TRBV5-1; size: .; CDR3: CASSKTGGDYGYTF; DNA: TGCGCCAGCAGCAAGACAGGGGGGGACTATGGCTACACCTTC
length: 14; D: .; J: TRBJ2-5; V: TRBV30; size: once; CDR3: CAWSGPVISETQYF; DNA: TGTGCCTGGAGTGGACCCGTGATTAGCGAGACCCAGTACTTC
length: 15; D: TRBD1; J: TRBJ1-2; V: TRBV7-9; size: .; CDR3: CASSPGTGRGYGYTF; DNA: TGTGCCAGCAGCCCAGGGACAGGCCGGGGCTATGGCTACACCTTC
length: 16; D: .; J: TRBJ2-7; V: TRBV10-3; size: .; CDR3: CAISESIGGPAGEQYF; DNA: TGTGCCATCAGTGAGTCGATCGGGGGGCCGGCGGGGGAGCAGTACTTC
length: 16; D: .; J: TRBJ2-1; V: TRBV19; size: .; CDR3: CASSISYGSSYNEQFF; DNA: TGTGCCAGTAGTATTTCATATGGGAGCTCCTACAATGAGCAGTTCTTC
length: 17; D: TRBD1; J: TRBJ2-3; V: TRBV5-1; size: .; CDR3: CASSTGQGPKSTDTQYF; DNA: TGCGCCAGCAGCACCGGACAGGGCCCTAAGAGCACAGATACGCAGTATTTT
length: 14; D: TRBD1; J: TRBJ1-6; V: TRBV11-2; size: .; CDR3: CASSSRTGNSPLHF; DNA: TGTGCCAGCAGCTCCCGGACAGGGAATTCACCCCTCCACTTT
length: 14; D: .; J: TRBJ2-3; V: TRBV9; size: .; CDR3: CASSAYSGPDTQYF; DNA: TGTGCCAGCAGCGCGTATTCAGGGCCAGATACGCAGTATTTT